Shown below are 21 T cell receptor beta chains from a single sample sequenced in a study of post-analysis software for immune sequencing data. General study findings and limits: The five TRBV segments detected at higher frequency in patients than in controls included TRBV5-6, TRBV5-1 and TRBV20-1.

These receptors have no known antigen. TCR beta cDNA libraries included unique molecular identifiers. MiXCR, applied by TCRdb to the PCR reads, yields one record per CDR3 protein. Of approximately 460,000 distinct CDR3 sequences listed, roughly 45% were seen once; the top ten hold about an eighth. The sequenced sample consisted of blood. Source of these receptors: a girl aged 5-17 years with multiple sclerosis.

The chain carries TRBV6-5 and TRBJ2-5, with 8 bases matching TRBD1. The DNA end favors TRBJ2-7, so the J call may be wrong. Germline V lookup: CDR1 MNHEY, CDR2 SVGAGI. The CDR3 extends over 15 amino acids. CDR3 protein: CASSLGNRGKYEQYF. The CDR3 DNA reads TGTGCCAGCAGTTTGGGGAACAGGGGGAAGTACGAGCAGTACTTC.

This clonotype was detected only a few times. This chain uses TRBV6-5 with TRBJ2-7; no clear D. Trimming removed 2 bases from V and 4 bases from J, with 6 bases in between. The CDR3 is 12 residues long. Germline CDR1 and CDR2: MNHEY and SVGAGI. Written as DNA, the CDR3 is TGTGCCAGCAGTTACCGAGTTTACGAGCAGTACTTC. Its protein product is CASSYRVYEQYF.

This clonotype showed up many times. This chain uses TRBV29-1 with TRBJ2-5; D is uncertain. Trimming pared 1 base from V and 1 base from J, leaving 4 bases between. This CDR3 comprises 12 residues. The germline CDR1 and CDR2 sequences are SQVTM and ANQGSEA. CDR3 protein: CSVEGIQETQYF. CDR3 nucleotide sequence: TGCAGCGTTGAAGGTATCCAAGAGACCCAGTACTTC.

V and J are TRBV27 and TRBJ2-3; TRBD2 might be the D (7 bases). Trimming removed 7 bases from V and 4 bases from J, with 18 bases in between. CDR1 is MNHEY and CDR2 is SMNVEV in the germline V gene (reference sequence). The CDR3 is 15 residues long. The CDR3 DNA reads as TGTGCCAGCACCCGGGGGAAGGGGGGGTCAGATACGCAGTATTTT. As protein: CASTRGKGGSDTQYF.

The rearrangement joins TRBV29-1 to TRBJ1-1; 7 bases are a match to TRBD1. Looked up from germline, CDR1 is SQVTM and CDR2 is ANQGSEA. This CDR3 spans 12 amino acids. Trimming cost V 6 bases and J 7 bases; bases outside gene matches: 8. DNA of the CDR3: TGCAGCGTGAAGGGACAGATTCTTGAAGCTTTCTTT. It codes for CSVKGQILEAFF. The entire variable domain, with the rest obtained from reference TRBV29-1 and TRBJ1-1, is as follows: SAVISQKPSRDICQRGTSLTIQCQVDSQVTMMFWYRQQPGQSLTLIATANQGSEATYESGFVIDKFPISRPNLTFSTLTVSNMSPEDSSIYLCSVKGQILEAFFGQGTRLTVV.

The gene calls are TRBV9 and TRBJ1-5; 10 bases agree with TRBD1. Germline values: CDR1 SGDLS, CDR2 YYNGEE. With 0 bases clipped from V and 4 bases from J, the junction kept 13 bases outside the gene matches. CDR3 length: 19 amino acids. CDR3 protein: CASSVELRGQGLGNQPQHF. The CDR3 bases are TGTGCCAGCAGCGTAGAACTTAGGGGACAGGGGCTTGGAAATCAGCCCCAGCATTTT.

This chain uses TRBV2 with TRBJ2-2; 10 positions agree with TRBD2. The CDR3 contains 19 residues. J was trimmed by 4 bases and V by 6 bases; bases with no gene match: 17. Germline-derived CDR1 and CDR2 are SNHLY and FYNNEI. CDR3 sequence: CASSPLLAGDVFGTGELFF. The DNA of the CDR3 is TGTGCCAGCAGCCCCCTTCTAGCGGGAGACGTTTTTGGCACCGGGGAGCTGTTTTTT.

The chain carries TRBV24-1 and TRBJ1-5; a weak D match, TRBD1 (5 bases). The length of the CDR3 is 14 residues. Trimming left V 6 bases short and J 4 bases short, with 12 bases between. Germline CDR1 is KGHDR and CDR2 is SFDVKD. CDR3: CATSIAGYNQPQHF. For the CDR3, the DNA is TGTGCCACCAGTATAGCAGGGTATAATCAGCCCCAGCATTTT.

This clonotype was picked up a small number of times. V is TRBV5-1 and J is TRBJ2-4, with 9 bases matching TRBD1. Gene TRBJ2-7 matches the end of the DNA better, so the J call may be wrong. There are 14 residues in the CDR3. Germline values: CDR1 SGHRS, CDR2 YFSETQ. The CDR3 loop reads CASSETGGAYEQYF. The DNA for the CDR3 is TGCGCCAGCAGCGAGACAGGGGGTGCCTACGAGCAGTACTTC.

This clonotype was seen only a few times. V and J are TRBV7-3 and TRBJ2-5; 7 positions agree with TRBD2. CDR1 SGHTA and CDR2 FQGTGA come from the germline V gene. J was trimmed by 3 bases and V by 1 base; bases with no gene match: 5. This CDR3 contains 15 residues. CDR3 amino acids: CASSLRRLAEETQYF. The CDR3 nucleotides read TGTGCCAGCAGCTTAAGGCGTCTAGCGGAAGAGACCCAGTACTTC.

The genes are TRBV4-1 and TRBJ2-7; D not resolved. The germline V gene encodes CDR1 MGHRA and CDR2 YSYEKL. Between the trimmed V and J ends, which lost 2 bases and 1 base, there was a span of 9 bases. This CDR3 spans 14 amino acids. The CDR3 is CASSQNVASYEQYF. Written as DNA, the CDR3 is TGCGCCAGCAGCCAAAATGTGGCTTCCTACGAGCAGTACTTC.

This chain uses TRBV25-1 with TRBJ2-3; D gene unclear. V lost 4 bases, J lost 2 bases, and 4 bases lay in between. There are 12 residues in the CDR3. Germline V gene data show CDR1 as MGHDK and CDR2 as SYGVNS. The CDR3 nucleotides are TGTGCCAGCAGTGTAAACACAGATACGCAGTATTTT. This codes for CASSVNTDTQYF.

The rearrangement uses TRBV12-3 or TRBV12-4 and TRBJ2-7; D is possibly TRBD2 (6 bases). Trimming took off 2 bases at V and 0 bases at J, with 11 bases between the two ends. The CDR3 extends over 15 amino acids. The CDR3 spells CASSLSGLSSYEQYF. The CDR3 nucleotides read TGTGCCAGCAGTTTAAGCGGGTTGAGCTCCTACGAGCAGTACTTC.

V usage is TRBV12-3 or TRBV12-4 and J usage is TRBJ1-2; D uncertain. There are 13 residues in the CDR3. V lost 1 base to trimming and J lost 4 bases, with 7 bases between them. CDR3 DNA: TGTGCCAGCAGTTTAGGGAAAAGCTATGGCTACACCTTC. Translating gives CASSLGKSYGYTF.

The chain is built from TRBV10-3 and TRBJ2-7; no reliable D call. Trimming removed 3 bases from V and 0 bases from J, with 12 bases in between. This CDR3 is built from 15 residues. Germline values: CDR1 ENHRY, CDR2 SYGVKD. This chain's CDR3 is CAISDPGSPSYEQYF. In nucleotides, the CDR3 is TGTGCCATCAGTGATCCGGGCAGTCCCTCCTACGAGCAGTACTTC.

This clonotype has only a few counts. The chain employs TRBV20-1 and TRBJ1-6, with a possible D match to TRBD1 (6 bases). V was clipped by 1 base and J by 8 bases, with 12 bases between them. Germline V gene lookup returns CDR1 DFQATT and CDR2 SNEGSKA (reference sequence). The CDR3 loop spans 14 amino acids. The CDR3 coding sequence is TGCAGTGCTAGAGTTAGGGACACCTATTCACCCCTCCACTTT. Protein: CSARVRDTYSPLHF.

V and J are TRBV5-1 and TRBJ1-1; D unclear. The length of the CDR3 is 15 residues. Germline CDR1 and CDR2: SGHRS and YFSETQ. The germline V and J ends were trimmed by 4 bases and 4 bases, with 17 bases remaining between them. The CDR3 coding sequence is TGCGCCAGCAGCCTATACAAGGAGGGAGGCACTGAAGCTTTCTTT. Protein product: CASSLYKEGGTEAFF.

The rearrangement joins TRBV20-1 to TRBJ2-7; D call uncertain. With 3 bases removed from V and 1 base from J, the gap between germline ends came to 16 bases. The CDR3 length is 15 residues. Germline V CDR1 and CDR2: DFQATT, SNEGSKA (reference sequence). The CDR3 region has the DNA TGCAGTGCTAGTCATCCCCGGCAGGCTTCCTACGAGCAGTACTTC. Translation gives CSASHPRQASYEQYF.

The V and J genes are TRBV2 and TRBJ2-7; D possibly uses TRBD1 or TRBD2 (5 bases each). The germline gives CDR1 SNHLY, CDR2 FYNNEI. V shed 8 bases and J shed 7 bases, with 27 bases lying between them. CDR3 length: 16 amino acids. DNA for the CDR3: TGTGCCAGCCGCGATCCCTCGGGACGAGACTCCAATGAGCAGTACTTC. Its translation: CASRDPSGRDSNEQYF.

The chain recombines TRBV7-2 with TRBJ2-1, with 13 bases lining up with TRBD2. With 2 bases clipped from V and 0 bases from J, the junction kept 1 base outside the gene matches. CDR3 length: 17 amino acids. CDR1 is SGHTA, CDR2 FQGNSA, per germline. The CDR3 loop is CASSLTSGRGSYNEQFF. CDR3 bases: TGTGCCAGCAGCTTAACTAGCGGGAGGGGCTCCTACAATGAGCAGTTCTTC.

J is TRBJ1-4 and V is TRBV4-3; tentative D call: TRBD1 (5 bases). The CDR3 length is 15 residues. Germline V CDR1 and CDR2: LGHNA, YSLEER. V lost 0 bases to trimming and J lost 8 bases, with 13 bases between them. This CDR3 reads CASSQDWQGSEKLFF. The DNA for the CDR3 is TGCGCCAGCAGCCAAGATTGGCAGGGAAGCGAAAAACTGTTTTTT.